This is a list of T cell receptor beta chains from one sample in a study of cytomegalovirus exposure and HLA in healthy donors. TCRdb keeps only in-frame clones here, not all; method: immunoSEQ multiplex PCR. The profile shows around 120,000 clones, around two thirds of them singletons. Sequencing input: PBMCs. Every receptor here comes from a man aged 25 to 45 in good health and CMV-seropositive. Both conserved end residues are trimmed from each CDR3. Each record gives: J gene, V gene, CDR3 protein.

TRBJ2-5,TRBV29-1,SVMTGEETQY
TRBJ1-1,TRBV2,ASSAAGVGTEAF
-,TRBV6-1,ASSEAAGQIVYEQY
TRBJ1-3,TRBV2,ASRKDRAGNTIY
TRBJ2-2,TRBV5-8,ASSLEFYGGTGELF
TRBJ2-3,TRBV5-1,ASSFTGGGLDTQY
TRBJ2-3,TRBV13,ASSLEGAPGTGDQEDTQY
TRBJ2-2,TRBV2,ASSGGPNGELF
TRBJ1-4,TRBV5-1,ASRQGAGEKLF
TRBJ2-1,TRBV27,ASSDYGLAVSYNEQF
TRBJ2-5,TRBV5-1,ASSADLQETQY
TRBJ1-4,TRBV7-9,ASSEGQGGEKLF
TRBJ1-2,TRBV7-9,ASSPGQGYYGYT
TRBJ2-5,TRBV7-9,ASSIRTGQETQY
TRBJ1-6,TRBV6-4,ASSDPAGTGISPLH
TRBJ2-7,TRBV4-1,ASSPSGQGEQY
TRBJ2-7,TRBV2,ASTGGLAGPYEQY
TRBJ2-1,TRBV5-1,ASSHQGAPTLNEQF
TRBJ1-3,TRBV15,ATSRETDSGNTIY
TRBJ2-7,TRBV6-1,ASSENGQGGYEQY
TRBJ2-1,TRBV6-5,ASSYSAGKQF
TRBJ1-2,TRBV19,ASSMASANYGYT
TRBJ1-5,TRBV6-5,ASRPGTGPGQPQH
TRBJ1-3,TRBV9,ASSAAGQGTGNTIY
TRBJ1-1,TRBV19,ASSPGDRGDTEAF
TRBJ2-3,TRBV2,ASSDQRLGTDTQY
TRBJ2-1,TRBV7-3,ASSLTSGHYNEQF
TRBJ2-4,TRBV5-1,ASSLEGGVDIQY
TRBJ2-1,TRBV2,ASRYGTVPEQF
TRBJ2-5,TRBV10-3,AISRQGPETQY
TRBJ1-1,TRBV6-1,ASSVSLENTEAF
TRBJ2-2,TRBV18,ASSPRQGGTGELF
TRBJ2-7,TRBV6-5,ASSEGIAGSYEQY
TRBJ2-1,TRBV11-2,ASSLNMVAVNNEQF
TRBJ2-1,TRBV7-9,ASSLSLAGAYNEQF
TRBJ2-2,TRBV7-9,ASSLGLASTGELF
TRBJ1-2,TRBV29-1,SVDPGGDYGYT
TRBJ1-1,TRBV27,ASTLSQGGTEAF
TRBJ1-2,TRBV5-6,ASTSSVGGYT